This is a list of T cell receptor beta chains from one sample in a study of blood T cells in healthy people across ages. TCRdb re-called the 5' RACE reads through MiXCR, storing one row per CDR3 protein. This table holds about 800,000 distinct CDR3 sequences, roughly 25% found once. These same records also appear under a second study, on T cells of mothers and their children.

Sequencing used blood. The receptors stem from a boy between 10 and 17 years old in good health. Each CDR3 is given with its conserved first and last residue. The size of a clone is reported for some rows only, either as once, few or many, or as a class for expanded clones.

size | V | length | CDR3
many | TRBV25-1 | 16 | CASSEGGDLAKNIQYF
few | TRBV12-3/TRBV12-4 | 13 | CASTLGLTYEQYF
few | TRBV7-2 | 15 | CASSRRQGRTDTQYF
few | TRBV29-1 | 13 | CSAGEQGNQPQHF
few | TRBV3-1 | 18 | CASSQVLRTPKNTGELFF
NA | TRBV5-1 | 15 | CASSLRTGHWVGAFF
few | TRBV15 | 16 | CATSRDIAGSGNTIYF
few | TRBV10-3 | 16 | CATGTGLSLAKNIQYF
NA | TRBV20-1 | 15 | CSALRTGGISQPQHF
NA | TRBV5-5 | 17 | CASSLVWTGPSNQPQHF
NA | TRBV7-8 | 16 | CASSLSGGDSNQPQHF
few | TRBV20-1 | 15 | CSAREPGLSTDTQYF
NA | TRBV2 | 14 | CASEWRDNYNEQFF
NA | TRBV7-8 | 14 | CASSFQGVYYEQYF
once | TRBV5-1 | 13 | CASSLEGLTEAFF
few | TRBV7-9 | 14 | CASSLVPGPYGYTF
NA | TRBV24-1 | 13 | CATSESPGAEAFF
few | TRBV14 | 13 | CASSQRVTGELFF
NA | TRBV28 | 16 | CASSFRGWQETYGYTF
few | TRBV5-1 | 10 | CASLQETQYF
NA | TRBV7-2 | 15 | CASSRGGGLSYEQYF
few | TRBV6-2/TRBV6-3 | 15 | CASRSETWGNTEAFF
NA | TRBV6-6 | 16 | CASSYISLARTDTQYF
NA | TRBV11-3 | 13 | CASSQGLSKHQYF
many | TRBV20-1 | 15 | CSASRGGQGADTQYF
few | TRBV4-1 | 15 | CASSQTGGQLRELFF
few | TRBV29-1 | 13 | CSVYSGSPYEQYF
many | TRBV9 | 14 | CASSVGQGPYEQYF
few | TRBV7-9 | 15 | CASSSGRGVWETQYF
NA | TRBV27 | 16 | CASSFGTGAGNYGYTF
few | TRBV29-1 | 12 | CSVVSPNNEQFF
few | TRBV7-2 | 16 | CASSLPGQKLQETQYF
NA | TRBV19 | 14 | CASSILGGSETQYF
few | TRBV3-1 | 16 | CASSQAGLAHTDTQYF
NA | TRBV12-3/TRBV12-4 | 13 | CASGWHDTGELFF
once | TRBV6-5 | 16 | CASSYGFLVSTDTQYF
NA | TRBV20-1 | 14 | CSASLRRGGETQYF
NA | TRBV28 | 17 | CASSLSLDSDSNQPQHF
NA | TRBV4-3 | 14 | CASSQGAPHTEAFF
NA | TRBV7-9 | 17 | CASSLQLGTGNTGELFF
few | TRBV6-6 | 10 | CASSYSMLIF
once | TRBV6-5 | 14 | CASSYGTANTEAFF
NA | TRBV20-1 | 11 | CSVVAAYEQYF
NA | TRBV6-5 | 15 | CASSYEGAFGNIQYF
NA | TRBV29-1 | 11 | CSVGQGGGYTF
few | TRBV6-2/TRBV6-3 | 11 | CASTSGPEQFF
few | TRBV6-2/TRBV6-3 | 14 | CASSYLDVGSNQYF
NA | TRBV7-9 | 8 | CASSPLTF
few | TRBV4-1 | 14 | CASSRAPDGDGYAF
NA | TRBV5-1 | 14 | CASSPEGGVDTQYF
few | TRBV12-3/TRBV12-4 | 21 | CASSFVPDPVASGRNPGELFF
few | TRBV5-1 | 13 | CASSADSKETQYF